This record looks at one TCR beta chain sequence and its context. TCRdb keeps only in-frame clones here, not all; method: immunoSEQ multiplex PCR. This sample has roughly 120,000 clones, with over 75% found just once. This CDR3 has 13 residues. V gave up 8 bases and J gave up 4 bases, with 12 bases separating them. Germline V gene lookup returns CDR1 LNHNV and CDR2 YYDKDF (reference sequence). This sample was included in a study of cytomegalovirus exposure and HLA in healthy donors. The gene calls are TRBV15 and TRBJ2-1; D not resolved. The clonotype originates from a woman aged 18-29 years in good health and CMV-seropositive. The sequenced sample was PBMCs. The CDR3 sequence: CATRSLGYNEQFF. DNA of the CDR3: TGTGCCACCCGAAGCCTCGGGTACAATGAGCAGTTCTTC.